The 31 T cell receptor beta chains below were found in one sample sequenced in a study of blood T cells in healthy people across ages. Primers used in a second PCR of about 6 to 11 cycles were a sample-barcoded 5' primer and a J-beta primer mix. TCRdb independently ran MiXCR on the 5' RACE reads; one entry per CDR3 protein. The sample records about 1.4 million distinct CDR3 sequences, approximately 59% being singletons. The sample was blood. These receptors all come from a man aged 18 to 29 in good health.

The chain joins TRBV6-4 to TRBJ2-1; D ambiguous. With 7 bases removed from V and 5 bases from J, the gap between germline ends came to 9 bases. The CDR3 loop spans 12 amino acids. From germline, CDR1 is MRHNA and CDR2 SNTAGT. CDR3 nucleotide sequence: TGTGCCAGCACCGAGGCGGACAATGAGCAGTTCTTC. Protein: CASTEADNEQFF.

This sequence joins TRBV3-1 and TRBJ2-5; 11 bases are a match to TRBD2. The CDR3 contains 20 residues. V lost 1 base, J lost 1 base, and 14 bases stayed unmatched. Germline V CDR1 and CDR2: LGHDT, YNNKEL (reference sequence). The chain's CDR3 is CASSQVSGLAGATFQETQYF. The DNA of the CDR3 is TGTGCCAGCAGCCAAGTCAGCGGACTAGCGGGCGCCACATTCCAAGAGACCCAGTACTTC.

V usage is TRBV7-2 and J usage is TRBJ2-2; no reliable D call. Looked up from germline, CDR1 is SGHTA and CDR2 is FQGNSA. The CDR3 is made up of 14 amino acids. Trimming left V 5 bases short and J 4 bases short, with 11 bases between. The CDR3 spells CASSPRSGTGELFF. The CDR3 bases are TGTGCCAGCAGCCCCCGATCCGGCACCGGGGAGCTGTTTTTT.

The V gene is TRBV13, the J gene TRBJ1-6; D is uncertain. The germline gives CDR1 PRHDT, CDR2 FYEKMQ (reference sequence). V was cut by 7 bases and J by 6 bases, with 13 bases left in between. CDR3 length: 14 amino acids. This CDR3 is CASTPKGSNSPLHF. The CDR3 DNA reads TGTGCCAGCACCCCGAAGGGCTCTAATTCACCCCTCCACTTT.

The chain joins TRBV18 to TRBJ2-4; D is undetermined. Germline CDR1 and CDR2: KGHSH and LQKENI. This CDR3 has 9 residues. The CDR3 bases are TGTGGGGCCAAAAACATTCAGTACTTC. This codes for CGAKNIQYF.

The chain uses TRBV7-2 and TRBJ2-1; D possibly matches TRBD1 or TRBD2 (5 bases each). CDR1 and CDR2 (germline): SGHTA, FQGNSA. Deletions cut 5 bases from V and 12 bases from J, with 17 bases between. This CDR3 spans 13 amino acids. The CDR3: CASSPLGRAGQFF. The CDR3 coding sequence is TGTGCCAGCAGCCCCTTGGGACGCGCGGGGCAGTTCTTC.

The gene calls are TRBV11-2 and TRBJ2-7; TRBD2 matches 8 bases. Germline V gives CDR1 SGHAT, CDR2 FQNNGV. The CDR3 has 17 amino acids. The V gene end was trimmed by 2 bases and the J gene end by 0 bases; junction bases not matched to a gene: 9. This CDR3 is CASSLLATSASSYEQYF. The CDR3 nucleotides are TGTGCCAGCAGCTTATTGGCGACTAGCGCGTCCTCCTACGAGCAGTACTTC.

On this clonotype: This may be a read error, as it is one base from a much larger clone. The chain has TRBV6-4 and TRBJ2-6; no clear D gene. The CDR3 contains 14 residues. Trimming shortened V by 2 bases and J by 2 bases, and 4 bases separated the two germline ends. The germline V gene encodes CDR1 MRHNA and CDR2 SNTAGT. CDR3 sequence: CASSDGAGANVLTF. The CDR3 DNA follows: TGTGCCAGCAGTGACGGGGCTGGGGCCAACGTCCTGACTTTC.

V usage is TRBV20-1 and J usage is TRBJ1-5; D is possibly TRBD1 (5 bases). Germline V gives CDR1 DFQATT, CDR2 SNEGSKA (reference sequence). CDR3 size: 14 residues. Between the trimmed V and J ends, which lost 3 bases and 4 bases, there was a span of 13 bases. CDR3: CSASPRVGNQPQHF. In DNA, the CDR3 is TGCAGTGCTAGTCCCAGGGTAGGTAATCAGCCCCAGCATTTT.

This clonotype was counted a few times. The gene calls are TRBV20-1 and TRBJ2-1, with 14 nucleotides matching TRBD2. CDR1 and CDR2 (germline): DFQATT, SNEGSKA (reference sequence). V lost 3 bases to trimming and J lost 6 bases; unmatched junction nucleotides: 1. This CDR3 contains 14 residues. The DNA for the CDR3 is TGCAGTGCTAGGACTAGCGGGGGGGTCAATGAGCAGTTCTTC. The encoded protein is CSARTSGGVNEQFF.

The rearrangement uses TRBV4-3 and TRBJ2-7; TRBD2 is a possible D gene (5 bases). With 0 bases removed from V and 5 bases from J, the gap between germline ends came to 11 bases. Germline assignment: CDR1 LGHNA and CDR2 YSLEER. This CDR3 spans 14 amino acids. CDR3 amino acids: CASSQDLSGNEQYF. In DNA form, the CDR3 reads TGCGCCAGCAGCCAAGATCTCTCGGGGAACGAGCAGTACTTC.

V usage is TRBV29-1 and J usage is TRBJ2-1, with D unclear. This CDR3 has 12 amino acids. From germline, CDR1 is SQVTM and CDR2 ANQGSEA. Trimming left V 3 bases short and J 8 bases short, with 11 bases between. CDR3 amino acids: CSVDTGPHEQFF. The CDR3 region has the DNA TGCAGCGTTGACACCGGGCCCCATGAGCAGTTCTTC.

The J gene is TRBJ2-3, the V gene TRBV5-1; perhaps TRBD2 as D (6 bases). V was shortened by 4 bases and J by 2 bases, with 17 bases between the two germline ends. Germline V CDR1 and CDR2: SGHRS, YFSETQ. The CDR3 totals 16 residues. CDR3 in amino acids: CASSPVAGGVTDTQYF. The CDR3 DNA follows: TGCGCCAGCAGCCCGGTTGCCGGGGGAGTCACAGATACGCAGTATTTT.

The J gene is TRBJ2-5, the V gene TRBV11-2; maybe TRBD1 (8 bases). CDR1 SGHAT and CDR2 FQNNGV come from the germline V gene. The CDR3 has 14 amino acids. V lost 4 bases, J lost 7 bases, and 16 bases lay in between. The CDR3 sequence is CASSSVQGGRTQYF. The CDR3 DNA reads TGTGCCAGCAGCTCTGTACAGGGGGGGAGGACCCAGTACTTC.

This clonotype was seen more than once but under ten times. Here the CDR3 reads CASSQARSRLDEQFF. The DNA for the CDR3 is TGCGCCAGCAGCCAAGCACGAAGTAGGTTGGATGAGCAGTTCTTC. J is TRBJ2-1 and V is TRBV4-1; D remains unclear. The germline V gene has CDR1 MGHRA and CDR2 YSYEKL. There are 15 residues in the CDR3. V gave up 1 base and J gave up 8 bases, with 15 bases separating them.

The J gene is TRBJ2-7, the V gene TRBV20-1; the D is unclear. V was pared by 1 base and J by 6 bases, with 16 bases between. The CDR3 contains 14 residues. The V gene's germline CDR1 is DFQATT and CDR2 SNEGSKA (reference sequence). CDR3 nucleotides: TGCAGTGCTAGAGTATCTCCCGAAGGCGGCGAGCAGTACTTC. It encodes CSARVSPEGGEQYF.

As to this clonotype: The junction departs from germline at one end; a sequencing error may be responsible. This chain connects TRBV10-3 to TRBJ1-6; no definite D call. Per the germline V gene, CDR1 is ENHRY and CDR2 is SYGVKD. This CDR3 comprises 15 residues. CDR3 sequence: CAIRRPDASDSPPHF. DNA for the CDR3: TGTGCCATCAGGAGGCCGGACGCGAGTGATTCACCCCCCCACTTT.

To note about this clonotype: Germline and junction disagree at one end, which may indicate a read error. V is TRBV6-5 and J is TRBJ2-1; D not resolved. Germline lookup yields CDR1 MNHEY and CDR2 SVGAGI. The CDR3 totals 12 residues. CDR3 sequence: CASSSVRDEQFF. CDR3 sequence (DNA): TGTGCTAGCAGTTCTGTAAGGGATGAGCAGTTCTTC.

The V and J genes are TRBV13 and TRBJ2-7; D is unresolved. The CDR3 is 15 residues long. CDR1 and CDR2 from the germline V gene are PRHDT and FYEKMQ (reference sequence). V shed 4 bases and J shed 3 bases, with 16 bases lying between them. CDR3 in DNA: TGTGCCAGCAGCTCATCTGGGAAGCTACTCTACGAGCAGTACTTC. Amino acid sequence: CASSSSGKLLYEQYF.

The genes are TRBV4-2 and TRBJ2-7; unclear D gene. V gave up 1 base and J gave up 5 bases, with 21 bases separating them. The CDR3 is made up of 17 amino acids. Per germline, CDR1 LGHNA and CDR2 YNFKEQ. CDR3 in DNA: TGTGCCAGCAGCCAAGTGTACACTACCCAACGACCAGACGAGCAGTACTTC. Its protein is CASSQVYTTQRPDEQYF.

The genes are TRBV7-9 and TRBJ2-7, with a possible D match to TRBD1 (6 bases). In germline, CDR1 is SEHNR, CDR2 FQNEAQ (reference sequence). This CDR3 contains 14 residues. The ends were cut back, 5 bases at V and 2 bases at J, with 13 bases in the middle. The CDR3 DNA is TGTGCCAGCAGCACAGGGCAGCCCCCCTACGAGCAGTACTTC. It is translated as CASSTGQPPYEQYF.

Concerning this clonotype: Sequence at one end of the junction differs from germline and may be a read error. The V call is TRBV11-2, the J call TRBJ2-7; 9 bases match TRBD1. Germline V gene sequence: CDR1 SGHAT, CDR2 FQNNGV. CDR3 size: 16 residues. CDR3 amino acids: CAGSSRPGTGNVEQYF. CDR3 coding DNA: TGTGCCGGCAGCTCAAGACCCGGGACAGGGAACGTCGAGCAGTACTTC.

The V gene is TRBV20-1, the J gene TRBJ2-7, with TRBD1 identical over 11 bases. The V segment lost 6 bases and the J segment 3 bases; nucleotides outside the gene matches: 7. Germline CDR1 is DFQATT and CDR2 is SNEGSKA (reference sequence). The CDR3 runs to 14 residues. Here the CDR3 DNA reads TGCAGTGCAAGCAGGACAGGGGGCGTCTACGAGCAGTACTTC. Encoded protein: CSASRTGGVYEQYF.

This clonotype was seen only a few times. The V gene is TRBV6-5, the J gene TRBJ2-1, with D possibly being TRBD2 (6 bases). Germline-derived CDR1 and CDR2 are MNHEY and SVGAGI. V gave up 5 bases and J gave up 11 bases, with 16 bases separating them. The CDR3 is 13 amino acids. CDR3 protein: CASSRRNSGQQFF. DNA of the CDR3: TGTGCCAGCAGTAGAAGAAATAGCGGTCAGCAGTTCTTC.

Many counts were recorded for this clonotype. J is TRBJ1-2 and V is TRBV10-3; D may be TRBD1 (6 bases). Germline CDR1 ENHRY, CDR2 SYGVKD. The CDR3 extends over 14 amino acids. V was clipped by 5 bases and J by 2 bases, with 12 bases between them. This chain's CDR3 is CAISREGTNYGYTF. The CDR3 DNA sequence: TGTGCCATCAGTCGGGAGGGGACAAACTATGGCTACACCTTC.

V and J are TRBV6-2 or TRBV6-3 and TRBJ2-3, with D perhaps being TRBD1 or TRBD2 (5 bases each). V was shortened by 8 bases and J by 0 bases, with 9 bases between the two germline ends. The CDR3 totals 13 residues. Per the germline V gene, CDR1 is MNHEY and CDR2 is SVGEGT. In nucleotides, the CDR3 is TGTGCCAGCCGGGACGGTAGCACAGATACGCAGTATTTT. As protein: CASRDGSTDTQYF.

This clonotype has a handful of counts. The chain has TRBV20-1 and TRBJ2-1; 12 nucleotides agree with TRBD2. CDR1 is DFQATT, CDR2 SNEGSKA, per germline (reference sequence). The J segment lost 2 bases and the V segment lost 3 bases, leaving 2 bases of the junction unmatched. This CDR3 comprises 15 residues. The CDR3 reads CSASGLAGTYNEQFF. The CDR3 region has the DNA TGCAGTGCTAGCGGACTAGCGGGAACCTACAATGAGCAGTTCTTC.

The CDR3 loop reads CASSIGTGYGYTF. The CDR3, as DNA: TGTGCCAGCAGCATCGGGACAGGCTATGGCTACACCTTC. The V and J genes are TRBV11-2 and TRBJ1-2, with 8 positions matching TRBD1. The CDR3 runs to 13 residues. V shed 5 bases, J shed 4 bases, and the junction held 3 bases outside the gene matches. The germline V gene has CDR1 SGHAT and CDR2 FQNNGV.

V usage is TRBV7-2 and J usage is TRBJ2-1; D uncertain. This CDR3 is built from 13 residues. Germline CDR1 SGHTA, CDR2 FQGNSA. V lost 1 base to trimming and J lost 8 bases, with 9 bases between them. The chain's CDR3 is CASSLVFGDEQFF. The CDR3 bases are TGTGCCAGCAGCTTAGTCTTCGGTGATGAGCAGTTCTTC.

The chain uses TRBV12-3 or TRBV12-4 and TRBJ2-3; D not certain. V was clipped by 2 bases and J by 3 bases, with 15 bases between them. This CDR3 spans 16 amino acids. The CDR3 loop is CASSLKLAPQTDTQYF. The CDR3 DNA sequence: TGTGCCAGCAGTTTAAAATTGGCCCCTCAGACAGATACGCAGTATTTT.

This chain links TRBV7-9 with TRBJ1-2; possibly TRBD1 for D (5 bases). Germline CDR1 SEHNR, CDR2 FQNEAQ (reference sequence). CDR3 length equals 15 residues. Trimming cost V 1 base and J 6 bases, with 15 bases left between them. The CDR3 spells CASSLGGAFGDGYTF. The CDR3, as DNA: TGTGCCAGCAGCTTAGGTGGGGCCTTTGGGGATGGCTACACCTTC. The full variable domain, rest sourced from reference TRBV7-9 and TRBJ1-2, is DTGVSQNPRHKITKRGQNVTFRCDPISEHNRLYWYRQTLGQGPEFLTYFQNEAQLEKSRLLSDRFSAERPKGSFSTLEIQRTEQGDSAMYLCASSLGGAFGDGYTFGSGTRLTVV.